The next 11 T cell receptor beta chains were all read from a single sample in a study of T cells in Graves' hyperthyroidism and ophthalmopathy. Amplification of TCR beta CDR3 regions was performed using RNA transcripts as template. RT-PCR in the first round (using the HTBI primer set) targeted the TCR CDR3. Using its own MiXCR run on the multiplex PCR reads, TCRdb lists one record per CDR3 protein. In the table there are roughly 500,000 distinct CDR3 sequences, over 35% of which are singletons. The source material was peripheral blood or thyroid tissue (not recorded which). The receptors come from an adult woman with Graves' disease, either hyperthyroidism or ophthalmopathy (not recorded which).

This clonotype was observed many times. CDR3 sequence: CASSEVGDRAREQYF. The CDR3, as DNA: TGTGCCAGCAGTGAAGTAGGGGACAGGGCCCGCGAGCAGTACTTC. V usage is TRBV25-1 and J usage is TRBJ2-7, with 9 nucleotides matching TRBD1. In germline, CDR1 is MGHDK, CDR2 SYGVNS. This CDR3 is built from 15 residues. The V gene end was trimmed by 2 bases and the J gene end by 6 bases; junction bases not matched to a gene: 8.

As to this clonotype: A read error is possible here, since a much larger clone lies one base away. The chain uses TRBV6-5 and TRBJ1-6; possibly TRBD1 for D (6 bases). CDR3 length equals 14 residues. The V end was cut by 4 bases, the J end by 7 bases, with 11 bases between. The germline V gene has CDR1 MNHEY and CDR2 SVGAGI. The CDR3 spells CASSSTGKNSPLHF. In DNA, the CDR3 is TGTGCCAGCAGTTCAACAGGGAAGAATTCACCCCTCCACTTT.

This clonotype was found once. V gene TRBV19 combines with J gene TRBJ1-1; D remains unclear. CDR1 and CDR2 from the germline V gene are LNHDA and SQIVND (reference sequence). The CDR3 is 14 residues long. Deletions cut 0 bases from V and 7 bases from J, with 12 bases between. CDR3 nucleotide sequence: TGTGCCAGTAGTATAGATGGTGACGGCATTGAAGCTTTCTTT. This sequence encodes CASSIDGDGIEAFF.

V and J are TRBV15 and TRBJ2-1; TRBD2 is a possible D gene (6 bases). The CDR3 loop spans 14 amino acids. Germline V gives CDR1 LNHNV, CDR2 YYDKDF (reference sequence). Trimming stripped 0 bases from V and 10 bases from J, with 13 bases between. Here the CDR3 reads CATSRDVGGGEQFF. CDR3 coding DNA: TGTGCCACCAGCAGAGATGTAGGAGGAGGGGAGCAGTTCTTC.

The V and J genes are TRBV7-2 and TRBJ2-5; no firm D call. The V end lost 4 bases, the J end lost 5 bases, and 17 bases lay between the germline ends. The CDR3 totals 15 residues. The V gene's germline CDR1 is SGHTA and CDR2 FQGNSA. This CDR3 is CASSSEPGMGETQYF. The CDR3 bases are TGTGCCAGCAGCTCGGAGCCAGGAATGGGTGAGACCCAGTACTTC.

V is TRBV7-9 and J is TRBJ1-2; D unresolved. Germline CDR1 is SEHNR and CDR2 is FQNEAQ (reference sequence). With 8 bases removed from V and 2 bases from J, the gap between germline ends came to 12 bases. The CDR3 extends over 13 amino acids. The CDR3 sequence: CASGADGNYGYTF. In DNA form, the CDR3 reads TGTGCCAGCGGTGCGGACGGGAACTATGGCTACACCTTC.

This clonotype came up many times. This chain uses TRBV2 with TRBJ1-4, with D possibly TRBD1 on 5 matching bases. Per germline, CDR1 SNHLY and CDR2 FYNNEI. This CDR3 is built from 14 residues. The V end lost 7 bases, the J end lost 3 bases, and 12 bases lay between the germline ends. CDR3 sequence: CASKSGTANEKLFF. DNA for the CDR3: TGTGCCAGCAAGTCGGGGACGGCTAATGAAAAACTGTTTTTT.

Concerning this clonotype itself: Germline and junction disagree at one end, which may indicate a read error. CDR3 in DNA: TGCGGTGCCCGTAGGGGGGGGGGGGATCAGCCCCAGCATTTT. Translation gives CGARRGGGDQPQHF. This chain joins TRBV20-1 and TRBJ1-5; the D gene is possibly TRBD1 (6 bases). From germline, CDR1 is DFQATT and CDR2 SNEGSKA (reference sequence). This CDR3 comprises 14 residues.

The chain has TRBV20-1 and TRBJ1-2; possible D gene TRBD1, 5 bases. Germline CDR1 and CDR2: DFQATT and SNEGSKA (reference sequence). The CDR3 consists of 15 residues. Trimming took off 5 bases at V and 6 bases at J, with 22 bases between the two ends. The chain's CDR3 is CSASNGLTGDDGYTF. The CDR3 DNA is TGCAGTGCTTCGAATGGACTGACCGGGGACGATGGCTACACCTTC.

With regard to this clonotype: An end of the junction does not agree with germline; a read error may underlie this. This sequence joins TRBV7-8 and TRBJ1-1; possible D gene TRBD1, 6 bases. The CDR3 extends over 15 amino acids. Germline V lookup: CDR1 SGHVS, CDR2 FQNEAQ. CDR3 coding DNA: TGCGCCAGCAGCCAGAGAACACAGGGCGACCCTGAAGCTTTCTTT. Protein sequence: CASSQRTQGDPEAFF.

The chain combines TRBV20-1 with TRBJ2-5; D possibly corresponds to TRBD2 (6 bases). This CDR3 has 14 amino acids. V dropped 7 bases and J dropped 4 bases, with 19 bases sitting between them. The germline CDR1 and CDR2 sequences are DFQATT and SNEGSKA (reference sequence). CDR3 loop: CSVVGEGTRETQYF. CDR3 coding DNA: TGCAGTGTTGTTGGGGAAGGGACTCGAGAGACCCAGTACTTC.